A selection of T cell receptor beta chains follows, all from one sample in a study of T cell changes during pregnancy in multiple sclerosis. Only in-frame clones appear in the TCRdb table, and some are missing; sequencing was by immunoSEQ multiplex PCR. The repertoire holds over 35,000 clones, with 75% to 95% as singletons. The starting material was CD4+ T cells from peripheral blood mononuclear cells, obtained in the second trimester of pregnancy. The receptor source for this set is a female donor in good health, enrolled as a control in a pregnancy study. Each CDR3 is given with its conserved first and last residue. Each record gives: J gene, clone size, V gene, D gene, CDR3 protein, CDR3 DNA. D genes are given only for firm matches. Clone size, where shown, is once, few, many, or a class for clones that have expanded.

j_gene: TRBJ2-5
abundance: .
v_gene: TRBV5-4
d_gene: TRBD1
CDR3aa: CASSLGRQGAETQYF
CDR3nt: TGTGCCAGCAGCTTGGGGAGACAGGGGGCAGAGACCCAGTACTTC

j_gene: TRBJ1-1
abundance: .
v_gene: TRBV7-9
d_gene: .
CDR3aa: CASSAQGQNTEAFF
CDR3nt: TGTGCCAGCAGCGCCCAGGGGCAGAACACTGAAGCTTTCTTT

j_gene: TRBJ2-5
abundance: .
v_gene: TRBV5-1
d_gene: TRBD1
CDR3aa: CASSGGQGAETQYF
CDR3nt: TGCGCCAGCAGCGGAGGACAGGGCGCAGAGACCCAGTACTTC

j_gene: TRBJ2-5
abundance: .
v_gene: TRBV2
d_gene: .
CDR3aa: CASRTGTGEQYF
CDR3nt: TGTGCCAGCCGGACAGGAACGGGGGAGCAGTACTTC

j_gene: TRBJ2-5
abundance: .
v_gene: TRBV7-9
d_gene: .
CDR3aa: CASSFGGQETQYF
CDR3nt: TGTGCCAGCAGCTTCGGGGGCCAAGAGACCCAGTACTTC

j_gene: TRBJ2-3
abundance: .
v_gene: TRBV10-3
d_gene: .
CDR3aa: CAIGSADTQYF
CDR3nt: TGTGCCATCGGAAGCGCAGATACGCAGTATTTT

j_gene: TRBJ2-4
abundance: .
v_gene: TRBV4-1
d_gene: .
CDR3aa: CASSQESRGAPLAKNIQYF
CDR3nt: TGCGCCAGCAGCCAAGAAAGCCGGGGGGCACCTTTAGCCAAAAACATTCAGTACTTC

j_gene: TRBJ2-5
abundance: .
v_gene: TRBV18
d_gene: TRBD2
CDR3aa: CASSPSASGQETQYF
CDR3nt: TGTGCCAGCTCACCATCGGCTAGCGGACAAGAGACCCAGTACTTC

j_gene: TRBJ1-1
abundance: .
v_gene: TRBV7-8
d_gene: .
CDR3aa: CASSQGWGGMNTEAFF
CDR3nt: TGTGCCAGCAGCCAGGGGTGGGGGGGGATGAACACTGAAGCTTTCTTT

j_gene: TRBJ2-7
abundance: .
v_gene: TRBV4-2
d_gene: TRBD2
CDR3aa: CASSQSSGTYEQYF
CDR3nt: TGTGCCAGCAGCCAATCTAGCGGGACCTACGAGCAGTACTTC

j_gene: TRBJ2-7
abundance: .
v_gene: TRBV5-5
d_gene: .
CDR3aa: CASSSPSSYEQYF
CDR3nt: TGTGCCAGCAGCTCCCCCAGCTCCTACGAGCAGTACTTC

j_gene: TRBJ2-3
abundance: .
v_gene: TRBV29-1
d_gene: TRBD1
CDR3aa: CSVVRSGGLGTDTQYF
CDR3nt: TGCAGCGTAGTGCGCTCAGGGGGCCTGGGCACAGATACGCAGTATTTT

j_gene: TRBJ2-7
abundance: .
v_gene: TRBV27
d_gene: TRBD1
CDR3aa: CASSLRTGGYEQYF
CDR3nt: TGTGCCAGCAGTTTAAGGACAGGGGGCTACGAGCAGTACTTC

j_gene: TRBJ1-4
abundance: .
v_gene: TRBV11-1
d_gene: TRBD1
CDR3aa: CASSSGQGAEKLFF
CDR3nt: TGTGCCAGCAGCTCCGGACAGGGGGCTGAAAAACTGTTTTTT

j_gene: TRBJ2-7
abundance: .
v_gene: TRBV4-1
d_gene: TRBD2
CDR3aa: CASSQDSGRSLAGASYEQYF
CDR3nt: TGCGCCAGCAGCCAAGATTCTGGCAGGTCACTAGCGGGGGCTTCCTACGAGCAGTACTTC

j_gene: TRBJ2-7
abundance: once
v_gene: TRBV19
d_gene: TRBD1
CDR3aa: CASSRNRGQNEQYF
CDR3nt: TGTGCCAGTAGTAGAAACAGGGGGCAGAACGAGCAGTACTTC

j_gene: TRBJ2-6
abundance: .
v_gene: TRBV6-4
d_gene: .
CDR3aa: CASSYTGLSGANVLTF
CDR3nt: TGTGCCAGCAGCTACACAGGCCTCTCTGGGGCCAACGTCCTGACTTTC

j_gene: TRBJ1-1
abundance: .
v_gene: TRBV5-1
d_gene: TRBD1
CDR3aa: CASRTTGDTEAFF
CDR3nt: TGCGCCAGCAGGACTACAGGGGACACTGAAGCTTTCTTT

j_gene: TRBJ2-6
abundance: .
v_gene: TRBV7-3
d_gene: .
CDR3aa: CASSPVGGGSGANVLTF
CDR3nt: TGTGCCAGCAGCCCCGTCGGCGGAGGCTCTGGGGCCAACGTCCTGACTTTC

j_gene: TRBJ2-1
abundance: once
v_gene: TRBV7-9
d_gene: .
CDR3aa: CASSLAREARNEQFF
CDR3nt: TGTGCCAGCAGCTTAGCGAGGGAGGCAAGGAATGAGCAGTTCTTC

j_gene: TRBJ1-5
abundance: .
v_gene: TRBV19
d_gene: TRBD1
CDR3aa: CASRANRGLSSNQPQHF
CDR3nt: TGTGCCAGTAGAGCAAACAGGGGGCTATCGAGCAATCAGCCCCAGCATTTT

j_gene: TRBJ1-4
abundance: .
v_gene: TRBV7-9
d_gene: .
CDR3aa: CASSLDRRSDEKLFF
CDR3nt: TGTGCCAGCAGCTTAGATCGGCGGTCGGATGAAAAACTGTTTTTT

j_gene: TRBJ2-4
abundance: few
v_gene: TRBV2
d_gene: TRBD1
CDR3aa: CASCGQGANIQYF
CDR3nt: TGTGCCAGCTGTGGACAGGGGGCGAACATTCAGTACTTC

j_gene: TRBJ2-5
abundance: .
v_gene: TRBV5-4
d_gene: .
CDR3aa: CASSLEPRGGETQYF
CDR3nt: TGTGCCAGCAGCTTGGAACCCAGGGGCGGGGAGACCCAGTACTTC

j_gene: TRBJ2-6
abundance: .
v_gene: TRBV2
d_gene: .
CDR3aa: CASKAESSGANVLTF
CDR3nt: TGTGCCAGCAAGGCGGAGAGCTCTGGGGCCAACGTCCTGACTTTC

j_gene: TRBJ2-1
abundance: .
v_gene: TRBV10-3
d_gene: TRBD2
CDR3aa: CATGTSLLPYNEQFF
CDR3nt: TGTGCCACTGGGACTAGCTTGTTGCCATACAATGAGCAGTTCTTC

j_gene: TRBJ1-6
abundance: .
v_gene: TRBV10-3
d_gene: .
CDR3aa: CAISESGREASPLHF
CDR3nt: TGTGCCATCAGTGAGTCAGGCAGGGAAGCCTCACCCCTCCACTTT

j_gene: TRBJ2-2
abundance: .
v_gene: TRBV5-4
d_gene: TRBD1
CDR3aa: CASSRDRQGAGELFF
CDR3nt: TGTGCCAGCAGTCGGGACCGACAGGGGGCCGGGGAGCTGTTTTTT

j_gene: TRBJ1-3
abundance: .
v_gene: TRBV9
d_gene: TRBD1
CDR3aa: CASSSGAGQGAGNTIYF
CDR3nt: TGTGCCAGCAGCAGCGGTGCGGGACAGGGGGCGGGAAACACCATATATTTT

j_gene: TRBJ2-7
abundance: .
v_gene: TRBV18
d_gene: TRBD1
CDR3aa: CASSKGQGPYEQYF
CDR3nt: TGTGCCAGCTCAAAGGGACAGGGGCCCTACGAGCAGTACTTC